Listed below are T cell receptor beta chains from one sample, sequenced in a study of regulatory T cells in long-lasting Graves disease. TCRdb re-analysed the multiplex PCR reads in MiXCR, keeping a single row per CDR3 protein. The data contain 300,000 to 400,000 distinct CDR3 sequences, around a sixth of them singletons. This specimen consisted of peripheral blood mononuclear cells (PBMCs), obtained at new diagnosis, from a patient treated with antithyroid drugs. These receptors were obtained from a female donor with Graves disease. The CDR3 runs from the conserved cysteine through the conserved F or W. D genes are given only for firm matches. Not every row has a clone size; where given, it reads once, few, many or a size class.

v_call: TRBV6-1; j_call: TRBJ1-5; clone_size: many; d_call: TRBD1; cdr3_aa: CASRGTGAVSNQPQHF; cdr3_nt: TGTGCCAGCAGGGGAACAGGGGCTGTTAGCAATCAGCCCCAGCATTTT
v_call: TRBV4-1; j_call: TRBJ2-2; clone_size: .; d_call: .; cdr3_aa: CASSHSPPDTGELFF; cdr3_nt: TGCGCCAGCAGCCACAGCCCCCCAGATACCGGGGAGCTGTTTTTT
v_call: TRBV24-1; j_call: TRBJ1-5; clone_size: few; d_call: TRBD1; cdr3_aa: CATSDPSDRGLQPQHF; cdr3_nt: TGTGCCACCAGTGATCCCTCGGACAGGGGGCTTCAGCCCCAGCATTTT
v_call: TRBV6-2/TRBV6-3; j_call: TRBJ2-5; clone_size: .; d_call: .; cdr3_aa: CASQEKTGRETQYF; cdr3_nt: TGTGCCAGCCAGGAAAAAACCGGGAGAGAGACCCAGTACTTC
v_call: TRBV6-2/TRBV6-3; j_call: TRBJ1-5; clone_size: .; d_call: .; cdr3_aa: CASSDRRQPQHF; cdr3_nt: TGTGCCAGCAGTGACAGGCGTCAGCCCCAGCATTTT
v_call: TRBV27; j_call: TRBJ2-5; clone_size: few; d_call: .; cdr3_aa: CASSQLPSSTSQETQYF; cdr3_nt: TGTGCCAGCAGTCAATTACCGTCGTCCACTTCCCAAGAGACCCAGTACTTC
v_call: TRBV28; j_call: TRBJ1-3; clone_size: many; d_call: .; cdr3_aa: CASSLCCGVPTWGHEGNTIYF; cdr3_nt: TGTGCCAGCAGTTTATGCTGCGGGGTCCCCACGTGGGGACACGAGGGAAACACCATATATTTT
v_call: TRBV5-1; j_call: TRBJ2-2; clone_size: many; d_call: TRBD2; cdr3_aa: CASSLGLAENTGELFF; cdr3_nt: TGCGCCAGCAGCTTGGGGCTAGCGGAGAACACCGGGGAGCTGTTTTTT
v_call: TRBV27; j_call: TRBJ2-7; clone_size: many; d_call: TRBD1; cdr3_aa: CASSLSSQGAYEQYF; cdr3_nt: TGTGCCAGCAGTTTATCCTCCCAGGGGGCCTACGAGCAGTACTTC
v_call: TRBV16; j_call: TRBJ1-2; clone_size: few; d_call: TRBD1; cdr3_aa: CASSQSRTGDYDYGYTF; cdr3_nt: TGTGCCAGCAGCCAATCGAGGACAGGGGATTACGACTATGGCTACACCTTC
v_call: TRBV28; j_call: TRBJ2-5; clone_size: many; d_call: .; cdr3_aa: CASRRTSGYQETQYF; cdr3_nt: TGTGCCAGCAGGAGGACGTCGGGATACCAAGAGACCCAGTACTTC
v_call: TRBV20-1; j_call: TRBJ2-4; clone_size: many; d_call: .; cdr3_aa: CSASAGTLLAKNIQYF; cdr3_nt: TGCAGTGCTAGCGCCGGGACACTTCTAGCCAAAAACATTCAGTACTTC
v_call: TRBV5-6; j_call: TRBJ1-2; clone_size: many; d_call: .; cdr3_aa: CASSYRRRDNYGYTF; cdr3_nt: TGTGCCAGCTCTTACCGGAGGAGGGATAACTATGGCTACACCTTC
v_call: TRBV7-3; j_call: TRBJ2-3; clone_size: many; d_call: TRBD2; cdr3_aa: CASSLSASGRGEDTQYF; cdr3_nt: TGTGCCAGCAGCTTATCCGCTAGCGGGAGAGGTGAAGATACGCAGTATTTT
v_call: TRBV3-1; j_call: TRBJ1-5; clone_size: many; d_call: .; cdr3_aa: CASSPDPDQPQHF; cdr3_nt: TGTGCCAGCAGTCCTGACCCGGATCAGCCCCAGCATTTT
v_call: TRBV9; j_call: TRBJ2-4; clone_size: few; d_call: .; cdr3_aa: CASSVEAGIAKNIQYF; cdr3_nt: TGTGCCAGCAGCGTAGAGGCAGGGATCGCCAAAAACATTCAGTACTTC
v_call: TRBV5-1; j_call: TRBJ1-6; clone_size: many; d_call: .; cdr3_aa: CASSFEGRNSPLHF; cdr3_nt: TGCGCCAGCAGCTTCGAGGGGAGGAATTCACCCCTCCACTTT
v_call: TRBV7-2; j_call: TRBJ2-7; clone_size: many; d_call: TRBD2; cdr3_aa: CASSLWGLAGVPYEQYF; cdr3_nt: TGTGCCAGCAGCTTATGGGGACTAGCGGGTGTACCCTACGAGCAGTACTTC
v_call: TRBV27; j_call: TRBJ2-1; clone_size: many; d_call: TRBD1; cdr3_aa: CASGDRATPEQFF; cdr3_nt: TGTGCCAGCGGGGACAGGGCCACTCCTGAGCAGTTCTTC
v_call: TRBV6-1; j_call: TRBJ2-7; clone_size: many; d_call: TRBD2; cdr3_aa: CASSLSSGLRYEQYF; cdr3_nt: TGTGCCAGCAGTCTCTCTAGCGGACTTAGGTACGAGCAGTACTTC
v_call: TRBV4-1; j_call: TRBJ2-7; clone_size: .; d_call: .; cdr3_aa: CASSQQQGRLYEQYF; cdr3_nt: TGCGCCAGCAGCCAACAGCAGGGGCGCCTCTACGAGCAGTACTTC
v_call: TRBV4-1; j_call: TRBJ1-1; clone_size: many; d_call: .; cdr3_aa: CASSQDRFAEAFF; cdr3_nt: TGCGCCAGCAGCCAAGATCGGTTCGCTGAAGCTTTCTTT
v_call: TRBV14; j_call: TRBJ1-1; clone_size: many; d_call: .; cdr3_aa: CASSPTNTEAFF; cdr3_nt: TGTGCCAGCAGCCCAACGAACACTGAAGCTTTCTTT
v_call: TRBV3-1; j_call: TRBJ2-3; clone_size: .; d_call: .; cdr3_aa: CASSQDIKEVPTDTQYF; cdr3_nt: TGTGCCAGCAGCCAAGATATCAAGGAGGTCCCCACAGATACGCAGTATTTT
v_call: TRBV12-3/TRBV12-4; j_call: TRBJ2-7; clone_size: many; d_call: .; cdr3_aa: CASSFLGPTYEQYF; cdr3_nt: TGTGCCAGCAGTTTTCTAGGACCGACATACGAGCAGTACTTC
v_call: TRBV13; j_call: TRBJ2-6; clone_size: few; d_call: .; cdr3_aa: CASSSVLVGADRADSGANVLTF; cdr3_nt: TGTGCCAGCAGCTCGGTCCTGGTCGGGGCGGACAGAGCTGACTCTGGGGCCAACGTCCTGACTTTC
v_call: TRBV3-1; j_call: TRBJ2-1; clone_size: many; d_call: .; cdr3_aa: CAAQRGYNEQFF; cdr3_nt: TGTGCCGCCCAAAGGGGGTACAATGAGCAGTTCTTC
v_call: TRBV7-2; j_call: TRBJ1-5; clone_size: .; d_call: TRBD1; cdr3_aa: CASSLLAPGGFEPQHF; cdr3_nt: TGTGCCAGCAGCTTACTAGCCCCAGGGGGCTTCGAACCCCAGCATTTT
v_call: TRBV9; j_call: TRBJ2-3; clone_size: .; d_call: .; cdr3_aa: CASSALPDTQYF; cdr3_nt: TGTGCCAGCAGCGCCCTACCAGATACGCAGTATTTT
v_call: TRBV27; j_call: TRBJ2-2; clone_size: many; d_call: TRBD1; cdr3_aa: CASSPGTGVGELFF; cdr3_nt: TGTGCCAGCAGTCCCGGGACAGGGGTCGGGGAGCTGTTTTTT
v_call: TRBV6-1; j_call: TRBJ1-4; clone_size: few; d_call: .; cdr3_aa: CASRLGTFTRGTNEKLFF; cdr3_nt: TGTGCCAGCAGACTCGGGACCTTTACTCGGGGAACTAATGAAAAACTGTTTTTT
v_call: TRBV12-5; j_call: TRBJ1-1; clone_size: many; d_call: .; cdr3_aa: CASGFGTEAFF; cdr3_nt: TGTGCTAGTGGTTTCGGCACTGAAGCTTTCTTT
v_call: TRBV28; j_call: TRBJ2-2; clone_size: many; d_call: .; cdr3_aa: CASRTKTGELFF; cdr3_nt: TGTGCCAGCAGGACAAAGACCGGGGAGCTGTTTTTT
v_call: TRBV7-2; j_call: TRBJ2-3; clone_size: many; d_call: .; cdr3_aa: CASETQRDTQYF; cdr3_nt: TGTGCCAGCGAGACCCAGCGGGATACGCAGTATTTT
v_call: TRBV27; j_call: TRBJ2-1; clone_size: many; d_call: .; cdr3_aa: CASSLLQRGEQFF; cdr3_nt: TGTGCCAGCAGTTTACTTCAACGAGGTGAGCAGTTCTTC
v_call: TRBV29-1; j_call: TRBJ2-1; clone_size: many; d_call: .; cdr3_aa: CSVVSSGYNEQFF; cdr3_nt: TGCAGCGTTGTTAGTTCGGGGTACAATGAGCAGTTCTTC
v_call: TRBV10-3; j_call: TRBJ2-6; clone_size: few; d_call: TRBD1; cdr3_aa: CAISEGQGVSGANVLTF; cdr3_nt: TGTGCCATCAGTGAAGGACAGGGGGTCTCTGGGGCCAACGTCCTGACTTTC
v_call: TRBV5-1; j_call: TRBJ1-1; clone_size: many; d_call: TRBD1; cdr3_aa: CASSLNRGSNTEAFF; cdr3_nt: TGCGCCAGCAGCTTGAACAGGGGGTCGAACACTGAAGCTTTCTTT
v_call: TRBV5-6; j_call: TRBJ2-2; clone_size: many; d_call: .; cdr3_aa: CASSPDSDTGELFF; cdr3_nt: TGTGCCAGCAGCCCTGACTCTGACACCGGGGAGCTGTTTTTT
v_call: TRBV12-3/TRBV12-4; j_call: TRBJ1-1; clone_size: many; d_call: .; cdr3_aa: CASRPSGRSNTEAFF; cdr3_nt: TGTGCCAGCAGACCATCGGGCAGGTCGAACACTGAAGCTTTCTTT